The clone carrying this T cell receptor (beta chain) turned up a few times. Its antigen is still unknown. The sample originates from a study of shared clonotypes between healthy human individuals. As for the study in general: The donors, a couple of women and three men, were aged 18 to 49. Plates per donor: three CD4 naive, three CD4 memory, two CD8 naive, one CD8 memory. Study-level findings and limits: Inspection by rarefaction showed sorted-subset sequencing to be incomplete despite large depth. Naive subsets generally exceeded memory subsets in estimated richness.

This CDR3 comprises 14 residues. CDR1 is SGHRS, CDR2 YFSETQ, per germline. V lost 4 bases and J 1 base, leaving 11 bases between the germline ends. Only in-frame clones appear in the TCRdb table, and some are missing; sequencing was by immunoSEQ multiplex PCR. The sample consists of fewer than 850,000 clones, roughly 91% of them appearing once. The specimen was memory CD8+ T cells from PBMCs. As for subset: CD45RO+ cells pooled with CCR7-negative TemRA cells. This chain joins TRBV5-1 and TRBJ1-1, with D possibly TRBD1 on 5 matching bases. The clonotype originates from a man between 18 and 35 years old in good health. Some clones in this sample may be carry-over from other donors' samples. DNA of the CDR3: TGCGCCAGCAGCCCCGGGACGGGGAACACTGAAGCTTTCTTT. Encoded protein: CASSPGTGNTEAFF.